A selection of T cell receptor beta chains follows, all from one sample in a study of shared clonotypes between healthy human individuals. Profiling relied on immunoSEQ multiplex PCR, and the TCRdb table lists in-frame clones only, not all of them. The sample consists of about 1.5 million clones, approximately 98% of them appearing once. The sequenced sample consisted of naive CD4+ T cells sorted from blood. Receptors originate from a man aged 25 to 40 in good health. Each CDR3 is given with its conserved first and last residue. A D gene is named only where the DNA matches it firmly. Not every row has a clone size; where given, it reads once, few, many or a size class.

d_call	j_call	v_call	clone_size	cdr3_aa	cdr3_nt
TRBD1	TRBJ2-2	TRBV30	.	CAWNPTGAWTGELFF	TGTGCCTGGAACCCGACAGGGGCGTGGACCGGGGAGCTGTTTTTT
.	TRBJ2-3	TRBV7-9	.	CASSLGELRTDTQYF	TGTGCCAGCAGCTTAGGGGAGCTACGCACAGATACGCAGTATTTT
.	TRBJ1-1	TRBV4-3	once	CASSQSRGMVTEAFF	TGCGCCAGCAGTCAGTCGAGGGGGATGGTGACTGAAGCTTTCTTT
TRBD1	TRBJ1-1	TRBV28	few	CASSSRQGPSLVTEAFF	TGTGCCAGCAGTTCCCGACAGGGCCCGAGTCTTGTAACTGAAGCTTTCTTT
.	TRBJ1-2	TRBV28	.	CASSFVGQTTNYGYTF	TGTGCCAGCAGTTTTGTCGGACAGACTACTAACTATGGCTACACCTTC
.	TRBJ2-5	TRBV29-1	.	CSVASLAETQYF	TGCAGCGTTGCGTCCCTCGCCGAGACCCAGTACTTC
.	TRBJ2-5	TRBV9	.	CASSVDSTGALQETQYF	TGTGCCAGCAGCGTAGATTCGACCGGGGCCCTCCAAGAGACCCAGTACTTC
TRBD1	TRBJ2-7	TRBV28	.	CATQRQGSQPYEQYF	TGTGCCACCCAACGACAGGGCAGCCAGCCTTACGAGCAGTACTTC
.	TRBJ1-2	TRBV25-1	few	CASRGAIYGYTF	TGTGCCAGCAGGGGAGCCATTTATGGCTACACCTTC
TRBD2	TRBJ2-7	TRBV5-1	.	CASSTGDRLSGTSGRLDEQYF	TGCGCCAGCAGCACCGGGGACAGACTATCCGGGACTAGCGGGAGACTCGACGAGCAGTACTTC
TRBD2	TRBJ2-2	TRBV14	once	CASSPLPGTRGTGELFF	TGTGCCAGCAGCCCCCTCCCGGGGACTAGGGGGACCGGGGAGCTGTTTTTT
.	TRBJ2-2	TRBV29-1	.	CSVAQGGGGELFF	TGCAGCGTAGCTCAGGGAGGGGGCGGGGAGCTGTTTTTT
.	TRBJ2-5	TRBV7-6	.	CASSLDGGIKRETQYF	TGTGCCAGCAGCTTAGATGGGGGGATTAAAAGAGAGACCCAGTACTTC
.	TRBJ1-5	TRBV28	.	CASSFLGKPQHF	TGTGCCAGCAGTTTCCTCGGGAAGCCCCAGCATTTT
.	TRBJ2-1	TRBV11-2	.	CASNLGQPTYNEQFF	TGTGCCAGCAACCTGGGTCAACCGACCTACAATGAGCAGTTCTTC
.	TRBJ2-1	TRBV4-3	.	CASSQVQANSYNEQFF	TGCGCCAGCAGCCAAGTTCAGGCCAACTCCTACAATGAGCAGTTCTTC
TRBD2	TRBJ2-1	TRBV5-1	once	CASSLEAGGDHNEQFF	TGCGCCAGCAGCTTGGAAGCGGGAGGGGATCACAATGAGCAGTTCTTC
.	TRBJ1-2	TRBV14	.	CASSQVGRNGYTF	TGTGCCAGCAGCCAAGTCGGAAGAAATGGCTACACCTTC
.	TRBJ1-5	TRBV6-1	.	CASQTGGPYNQPQHF	TGTGCCTCACAGACGGGGGGCCCCTACAATCAGCCCCAGCATTTT
.	TRBJ2-5	TRBV4-1	.	CASSHTPGIQETQYF	TGCGCCAGCAGCCATACCCCGGGGATCCAAGAGACCCAGTACTTC
TRBD2	TRBJ2-5	TRBV29-1	.	CSVESPLAGVSLETQYF	TGCAGCGTTGAGAGCCCACTAGCGGGAGTTTCTTTAGAGACCCAGTACTTC
.	TRBJ2-2	TRBV19	.	CASSRGAGPANTGELFF	TGTGCCAGTAGTAGGGGGGCGGGACCGGCCAACACCGGGGAGCTGTTTTTT
.	TRBJ2-3	TRBV7-9	.	CASSVPDTQYF	TGTGCCAGCAGCGTACCGGATACGCAGTATTTT
TRBD2	TRBJ2-7	TRBV7-8	.	CASSLVAGLQNEQYF	TGTGCCAGCAGCTTAGTAGCGGGACTCCAGAACGAGCAGTACTTC
TRBD2	TRBJ2-5	TRBV7-2	.	CASSSTSGRAGETQYF	TGTGCCAGCAGCTCCACTAGCGGGAGGGCGGGAGAGACCCAGTACTTC
.	TRBJ1-1	TRBV4-1	.	CASRNQEGASPEAFF	TGCGCCAGCCGGAATCAGGAGGGAGCGAGTCCTGAAGCTTTCTTT
.	TRBJ2-1	TRBV6-4	.	CASSDHDRRGICNEQFF	TGTGCCAGCAGTGATCATGACAGGCGAGGTATTTGCAATGAGCAGTTCTTC
.	TRBJ1-4	TRBV10-1	.	CASSESSAAEKLFF	TGCGCCAGCAGTGAGTCTTCTGCCGCTGAAAAACTGTTTTTT
TRBD2	TRBJ2-5	TRBV28	.	CASSPEGVAGVRETQYF	TGTGCCAGCAGCCCAGAAGGGGTAGCGGGAGTGCGGGAGACCCAGTACTTC
TRBD2	TRBJ2-7	TRBV2	.	CASSDLAGTSYEQYF	TGTGCCAGCAGTGATCTAGCGGGCACGTCCTACGAGCAGTACTTC
TRBD2	TRBJ2-5	TRBV11-3	.	CASSLSGDQRGETQYF	TGTGCCAGCAGCTTGAGTGGCGACCAGCGGGGAGAGACCCAGTACTTC
.	TRBJ2-1	TRBV7-9	once	CASSSPRLGNEQFF	TGTGCCAGCAGCTCTCCGCGGCTCGGGAATGAGCAGTTCTTC
.	TRBJ2-3	TRBV5-4	once	CASSSPGPPGTDTQYF	TGTGCCAGCAGCTCGCCCGGGCCACCGGGCACAGATACGCAGTATTTT
TRBD2	TRBJ2-2	TRBV5-1	.	CASSLFGDRLAGTGELFF	TGCGCCAGCAGCTTGTTCGGGGACCGACTAGCGGGAACCGGGGAGCTGTTTTTT
TRBD1	TRBJ1-1	TRBV12-5	.	CASGLVQGAMTEAFF	TGTGCTAGTGGTTTGGTCCAGGGGGCAATGACTGAAGCTTTCTTT
.	TRBJ1-4	TRBV19	.	CASSDRQITNEKLFF	TGTGCCAGTAGTGATAGACAGATCACTAATGAAAAACTGTTTTTT
TRBD2	TRBJ2-1	TRBV11-3	.	CASSPSGRLGYNEQFF	TGTGCCAGCAGCCCAAGCGGGAGATTAGGGTACAATGAGCAGTTCTTC
.	TRBJ1-3	TRBV11-3	.	CASSSGSPPGNTIYF	TGTGCCAGCAGCTCTGGCAGTCCGCCTGGAAACACCATATATTTT
TRBD2	TRBJ2-3	TRBV11-1	.	CASSWTLAGDTDTQYF	TGTGCCAGCAGCTGGACACTAGCGGGAGACACAGATACGCAGTATTTT
.	TRBJ1-2	TRBV28	.	CASSLTGRVYGYTF	TGTGCCAGCAGTTTAACCGGACGGGTCTATGGCTACACCTTC
.	TRBJ1-2	TRBV28	.	CASSLGPGRYGYTF	TGTGCCAGCAGTTTGGGGCCGGGGCGCTATGGCTACACCTTC
TRBD1	TRBJ1-1	TRBV7-9	.	CASRRGTGILLNTEAFF	TGTGCCAGCAGACGCGGGACAGGGATTTTGTTGAACACTGAAGCTTTCTTT
TRBD1	TRBJ1-5	TRBV29-1	.	CSVQQGNGNQPQHF	TGCAGCGTGCAACAGGGGAACGGGAATCAGCCCCAGCATTTT
.	TRBJ2-3	TRBV19	.	CASSVQGVASTDTQYF	TGTGCCAGTAGTGTGCAAGGGGTGGCTAGCACAGATACGCAGTATTTT
.	TRBJ1-5	TRBV7-8	.	CASSLVWGAGNQPQHF	TGTGCCAGCAGCTTAGTGTGGGGCGCGGGCAATCAGCCCCAGCATTTT
TRBD2	TRBJ2-2	TRBV28	once	CASSETSGRNTGELFF	TGTGCCAGCAGTGAGACTAGCGGGAGGAACACCGGGGAGCTGTTTTTT
.	TRBJ2-1	TRBV19	.	CASQRASSYNEQFF	TGTGCCAGCCAACGGGCGAGCTCCTACAATGAGCAGTTCTTC
.	TRBJ1-2	TRBV5-6	.	CASSFNGLNYGYTF	TGTGCCAGCAGCTTCAACGGGTTAAACTATGGCTACACCTTC
.	TRBJ2-3	TRBV4-1	once	CASSRDLGADTQYF	TGCGCCAGCTCCCGGGACCTTGGCGCAGATACGCAGTATTTT
.	TRBJ1-4	TRBV5-4	once	CASSLVGGRKFF	TGTGCCAGCAGCTTGGTGGGCGGCCGAAAGTTTTTT
.	TRBJ1-5	TRBV28	.	CASSLDGNQPQHF	TGTGCCAGCAGTTTAGACGGCAATCAGCCCCAGCATTTT
.	TRBJ2-1	TRBV6-5	.	CASSYAGGAFLEQFF	TGTGCCAGCAGTTACGCTGGCGGGGCGTTTTTGGAGCAGTTCTTC
TRBD1	TRBJ1-4	TRBV7-9	.	CASSSTGGFWEKLFF	TGTGCCAGCAGCTCAACAGGGGGCTTTTGGGAAAAACTGTTTTTT
TRBD2	TRBJ2-5	TRBV7-9	.	CASSLGKASGLQETQYF	TGTGCCAGCAGCTTAGGGAAGGCTAGCGGACTCCAAGAGACCCAGTACTTC
.	TRBJ1-4	TRBV6-5	.	CASSYSAYGVREKLFF	TGTGCCAGCAGTTACTCGGCATATGGGGTTCGGGAAAAACTGTTTTTT
TRBD1	TRBJ1-1	TRBV18	.	CASSGTGGTEAFF	TGTGCCAGCTCCGGGACAGGGGGCACTGAAGCTTTCTTT